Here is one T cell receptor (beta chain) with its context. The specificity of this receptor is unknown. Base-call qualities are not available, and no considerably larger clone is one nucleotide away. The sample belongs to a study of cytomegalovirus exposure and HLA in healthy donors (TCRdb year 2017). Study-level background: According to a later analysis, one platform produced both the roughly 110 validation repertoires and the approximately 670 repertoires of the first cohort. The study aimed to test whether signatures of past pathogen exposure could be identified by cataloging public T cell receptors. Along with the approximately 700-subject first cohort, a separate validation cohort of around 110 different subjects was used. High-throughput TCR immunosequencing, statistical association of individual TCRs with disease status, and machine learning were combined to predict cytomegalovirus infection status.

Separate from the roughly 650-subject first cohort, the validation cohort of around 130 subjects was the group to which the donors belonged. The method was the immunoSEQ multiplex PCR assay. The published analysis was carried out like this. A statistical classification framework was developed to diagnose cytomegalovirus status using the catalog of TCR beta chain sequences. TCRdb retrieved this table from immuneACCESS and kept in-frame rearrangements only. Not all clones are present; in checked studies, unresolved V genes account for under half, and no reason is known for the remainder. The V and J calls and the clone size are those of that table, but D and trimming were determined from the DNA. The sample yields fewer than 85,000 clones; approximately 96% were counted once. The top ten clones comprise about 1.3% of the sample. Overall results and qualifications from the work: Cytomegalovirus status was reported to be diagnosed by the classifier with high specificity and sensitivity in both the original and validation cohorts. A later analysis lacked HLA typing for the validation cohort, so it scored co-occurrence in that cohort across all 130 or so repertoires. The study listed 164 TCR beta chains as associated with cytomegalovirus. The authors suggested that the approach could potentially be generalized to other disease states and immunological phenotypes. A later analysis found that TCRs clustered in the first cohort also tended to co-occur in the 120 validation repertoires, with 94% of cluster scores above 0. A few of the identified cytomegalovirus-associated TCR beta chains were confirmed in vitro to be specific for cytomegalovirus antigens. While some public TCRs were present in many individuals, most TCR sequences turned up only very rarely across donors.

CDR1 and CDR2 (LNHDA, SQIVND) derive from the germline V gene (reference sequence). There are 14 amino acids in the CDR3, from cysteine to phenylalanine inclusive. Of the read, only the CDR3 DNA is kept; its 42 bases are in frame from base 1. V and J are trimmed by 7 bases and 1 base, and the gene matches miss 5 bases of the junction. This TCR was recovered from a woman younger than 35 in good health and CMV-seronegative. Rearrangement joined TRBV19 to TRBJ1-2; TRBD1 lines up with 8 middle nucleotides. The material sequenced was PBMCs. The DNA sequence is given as TGTGCCAGTAATGACAGGGGAATTAACTATGGCTACACCTTC. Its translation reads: CASNDRGINYGYTF.